This entry features one TCR beta chain sequence. Under the authors' procedure: Reference gene primer amplification gave estimated nucleated cell counts. This table comes from immunoSEQ multiplex PCR, and its TCRdb copy is limited to in-frame clones, with some not included. D and trimming come from the DNA, and the V and J calls and clone size come from that table. Altogether tens of thousands of clones are present, over 65% being singletons, with the ten largest covering 16%. The data were obtained in a study of blood T cell repertoires in COVID-19. Turning to the study itself: The United States, Italy and Spain supplied acute and convalescent COVID-19 samples. T cells, B-cell-depleted T cells, or PBMCs supplied cDNA or gDNA.

The CDR3 totals 15 residues. Germline values: CDR1 LGHNA, CDR2 YSLEER. Unmatched junction bases numbered 3, after V lost 0 bases and J lost 4 bases. J is TRBJ2-4 and V is TRBV4-3; 7 bases agree with TRBD1. The TCR sequence derives from a man between 65 and 80 years old with acute or convalescent COVID-19. The material sequenced was peripheral blood. CDR3 sequence reads: CASSQDPGQKNIQYF. In DNA, the CDR3 is TGCGCCAGCAGCCAAGATCCGGGACAGAAAAACATTCAGTACTTC.